The 24 T cell receptor beta chains given below trace back to one sample, sequenced in a study of vaccination effects on CD4 cells after COVID-19. CD4+ T cells specific for antigen were expanded with viral peptide pools by the ViraFEST assay before sequencing. Investigators separated out CD4+ T cells once 10 days of culture had passed. The participants, recipients of two vaccine doses, got either BNT162b2 or mRNA-1273. The method was immunoSEQ multiplex PCR; TCRdb's version includes in-frame clones alone and lacks a portion of them. The data show more than 60,000 clones, with around 74% seen just once and 1.5% to 1.9% held by the top ten. No antigen is known for these receptors. The specimen comprised CD4+ T cells from PBMCs cultured with HCoV-229E spike peptides, sampled after COVID-19 vaccination. Receptors were obtained from a human donor who received a COVID-19 vaccine.

The chain recombines TRBV24-1 with TRBJ2-2; 9 nucleotides line up with TRBD1. V trimming: 3 bases; J trimming: 4 bases; junction bases outside the gene matches: 8. The V gene's germline CDR1 is KGHDR and CDR2 SFDVKD. The CDR3 extends over 17 amino acids. The CDR3 spells CATSDPPGQGTTGELFF. CDR3 nucleotide sequence: TGTGCCACCAGTGATCCGCCGGGACAGGGTACCACCGGGGAGCTGTTTTTT.

The chain has TRBV7-3 and TRBJ2-2; possibly TRBD1 or TRBD2 for D (6 bases each). V lost 5 bases and J lost 4, with 14 bases in between. Germline assignment: CDR1 SGHTA and CDR2 FQGTGA. The CDR3 consists of 15 residues. The CDR3 coding sequence is TGTGCCAGCAGCCGCGCTGGGGGGCCCACCGGGGAGCTGTTTTTT. Its protein is CASSRAGGPTGELFF.

This clone showed up just a few times. The genes are TRBV19 and TRBJ1-1; no clear D gene. Germline V gene sequence: CDR1 LNHDA, CDR2 SQIVND (reference sequence). The ends were cut back, 8 bases at V and 1 base at J, with 11 bases in the middle. The CDR3 has 13 residues. Here the CDR3 reads CASQENRNTEAFF. The CDR3 region has the DNA TGTGCCAGTCAGGAAAATAGGAACACTGAAGCTTTCTTT. Supplemented by reference TRBV19 and TRBJ1-1, the full variable domain reads DGGITQSPKYLFRKEGQNVTLSCEQNLNHDAMYWYRQDPGQGLRLIYYSQIVNDFQKGDIAEGYSVSREKKESFPLTVTSAQKNPTAFYLCASQENRNTEAFFGQGTRLTVV.

The chain couples TRBV11-1 to TRBJ2-5; D possibly corresponds to TRBD2 (6 bases). Trimming removed 3 bases from V and 5 bases from J, with 13 bases in between. The CDR3 is made up of 14 amino acids. CDR1 and CDR2 from the germline V gene are SGHAT and FQDESV (reference sequence). CDR3 nucleotide sequence: TGTGCCAGCAGCTTTTCTGGCGGGGAGGAGACCCAGTACTTC. Translated: CASSFSGGEETQYF. Supplemented by reference TRBV11-1 and TRBJ2-5, the full variable domain reads EAEVAQSPRYKITEKSQAVAFWCDPISGHATLYWYRQILGQGPELLVQFQDESVVDDSQLPKDRFSAERLKGVDSTLKIQPAELGDSAMYLCASSFSGGEETQYFGPGTRLLVL.

The chain is built from TRBV4-1 and TRBJ1-1; tentative D call: TRBD1 (5 bases). The germline CDR1 and CDR2 sequences are MGHRA and YSYEKL. CDR3 length equals 15 residues. V lost 4 bases, J lost 1 base, and 13 bases lay in between. CDR3 residues: CASSRKGLANTEAFF. The DNA of the CDR3 is TGCGCCAGCAGCCGAAAGGGACTAGCGAACACTGAAGCTTTCTTT.

This sequence joins TRBV7-8 and TRBJ2-3; 7 bases map to TRBD1. V dropped 4 bases and J dropped 7; count of bases not matched to a gene: 11. The CDR3 covers 15 residues. CDR1 SGHVS and CDR2 FQNEAQ come from the germline V gene. The DNA for the CDR3 is TGTGCCAGCAGCTCGGGACAGACCATCATGTATACGCAGTATTTT. Residues: CASSSGQTIMYTQYF.

V and J are TRBV19 and TRBJ2-5, with unresolved D. The CDR3 covers 15 residues. V lost 5 bases to trimming and J lost 8 bases, with 21 bases between them. The germline V gene has CDR1 LNHDA and CDR2 SQIVND (reference sequence). CDR3: CASSPMSRPSLTQYF. The DNA for the CDR3 is TGTGCCAGTAGTCCCATGAGCAGGCCGTCCCTAACCCAGTACTTC.

As regards this clone: The sample holds other DNA sequences that translate to the same CDR3. The chain uses TRBV18 and TRBJ1-1; D is perhaps TRBD1 (5 bases). The CDR3 is made up of 12 amino acids. V shed 3 bases and J shed 4 bases, with 6 bases lying between them. Germline CDR1 and CDR2: KGHSH and LQKENI. The CDR3 loop reads CASSPTGTEAFF. The CDR3 DNA is TGTGCCAGCTCACCCACAGGCACTGAAGCTTTCTTT.

V is TRBV7-9 and J is TRBJ2-3; 12 bases align to TRBD2. From germline, CDR1 is SEHNR and CDR2 FQNEAQ (reference sequence). The CDR3 is 16 residues long. The J segment lost 6 bases and the V segment lost 3 bases, leaving 7 bases of the junction unmatched. CDR3 sequence (DNA): TGTGCCAGCAGCTTCAATCTAGCGGGGGGGCCGGATACGCAGTATTTT. This codes for CASSFNLAGGPDTQYF.

This clone has just a few counts. The chain is built from TRBV19 and TRBJ1-5; D gene uncertain. The germline gives CDR1 LNHDA, CDR2 SQIVND (reference sequence). CDR3 length: 14 residues. With 5 bases removed from V and 4 bases from J, the gap between germline ends came to 12 bases. Here the CDR3 reads CASSPGRVNQPQHF. DNA of the CDR3: TGTGCCAGTAGTCCAGGACGGGTAAATCAGCCCCAGCATTTT.

The chain employs TRBV4-3 and TRBJ2-5, with D perhaps matching TRBD1 (6 bases). Germline CDR1 and CDR2: LGHNA and YSLEER. The CDR3 extends over 13 amino acids. V lost 0 bases to trimming and J lost 5 bases, with 7 bases between them. The CDR3 loop is CASSQDQGETQYF. CDR3 coding DNA: TGCGCCAGCAGCCAAGATCAGGGGGAGACCCAGTACTTC.

This chain connects TRBV27 to TRBJ1-2, with D uncertain. Germline values: CDR1 MNHEY, CDR2 SMNVEV (reference sequence). This CDR3 region has 13 residues. The V gene lost 0 bases and the J gene lost 8 bases, with 10 bases spanning the gap. The CDR3 region has the DNA TGTGCCAGCAGTTTATCCGGCATGACCGGCTACACCTTC. Amino acids: CASSLSGMTGYTF.

V usage is TRBV4-2 and J usage is TRBJ1-6; TRBD1 agrees at 11 bases. From germline, CDR1 is LGHNA and CDR2 YNFKEQ. The CDR3 is made up of 16 amino acids. The junction had 4 bases not matched to a gene; V was cut back by 0 bases and J by 9 bases. The CDR3 protein is CASSQEGGTGGSPLHF. The CDR3 region has the DNA TGTGCCAGCAGCCAAGAGGGGGGGACAGGGGGTTCACCCCTCCACTTT.

V usage is TRBV29-1 and J usage is TRBJ1-4; D possibly corresponds to TRBD1 (6 bases). The CDR3 has 13 residues. CDR1 and CDR2 from the germline V gene are SQVTM and ANQGSEA. Trimming took 4 bases from V and 7 from J, leaving 13 bases between them. The CDR3 DNA is TGCAGCGTTGGTCCAGGGGAGGGTGAAAAACTGTTTTTT. Amino acids: CSVGPGEGEKLFF.

J is TRBJ1-3 and V is TRBV3-1 (or the pseudogene TRBV3-2), with D tentatively TRBD1 (5 bases). The V end lost 4 bases, the J end lost 0 bases, and 13 bases lay between the germline ends. The germline CDR1 and CDR2 sequences are LGHDT and YNNKEL (reference sequence). CDR3 length equals 16 residues. The CDR3 bases are TGTGCCAGCAGCCTTCTCTCAGGGTCCTCTGGAAACACCATATATTTT. Residues: CASSLLSGSSGNTIYF.

V and J are TRBV29-1 and TRBJ1-4; D remains ambiguous. This CDR3 has 12 residues. The germline CDR1 and CDR2 sequences are SQVTM and ANQGSEA. V shed 4 bases and J shed 8 bases, with 11 bases lying between them. The CDR3 nucleotides are TGCAGCGTTGCAAAGACGGGGGAAAAACTGTTTTTT. This encodes CSVAKTGEKLFF.

The chain links TRBV4-1 to TRBJ2-4; D not resolved. The CDR3 extends over 17 amino acids. V dropped 0 bases and J dropped 0 bases, with 12 bases sitting between them. Germline-derived CDR1 and CDR2 are MGHRA and YSYEKL. The CDR3 spells CASSQDLGTLAKNIQYF. CDR3 sequence (DNA): TGCGCCAGCAGCCAAGATCTAGGAACACTAGCCAAAAACATTCAGTACTTC.

V usage is TRBV9 and J usage is TRBJ2-4; D gene uncertain. With 4 bases removed from V and 5 bases from J, the gap between germline ends came to 10 bases. The CDR3 totals 13 residues. Germline CDR1 reads SGDLS; CDR2 reads YYNGEE. CDR3 sequence: CASSPPRENIQYF. CDR3 coding DNA: TGTGCCAGCAGCCCCCCGCGCGAAAACATTCAGTACTTC. Variable domain in full (rest from reference TRBV9 and TRBJ2-4): DSGVTQTPKHLITATGQRVTLRCSPRSGDLSVYWYQQSLDQGLQFLIQYYNGEERAKGNILERFSAQQFPDLHSELNLSSLELGDSALYFCASSPPRENIQYFGAGTRLSVL.

The chain carries TRBV7-2 and TRBJ2-5; D remains ambiguous. The CDR3 sequence is 14 residues long. Looked up from germline, CDR1 is SGHTA and CDR2 is FQGNSA. Trimming took off 5 bases at V and 5 bases at J, with 15 bases between the two ends. CDR3 sequence (DNA): TGTGCCAGCAGCCTTCGTCATTCTTCGGAGACCCAGTACTTC. Its translation: CASSLRHSSETQYF.

The chain employs TRBV7-9 and TRBJ2-6; D unclear. The CDR3 sequence is 15 residues long. Looked up from germline, CDR1 is SEHNR and CDR2 is FQNEAQ (reference sequence). Trimming took off 7 bases at V and 0 bases at J, with 10 bases between the two ends. The CDR3 protein is CASNEILSGANVLTF. In DNA form, the CDR3 reads TGTGCCAGCAATGAGATACTCTCTGGGGCCAACGTCCTGACTTTC.

The J gene is TRBJ1-5, the V gene TRBV12-3 or TRBV12-4; a weak D match, TRBD1 (5 bases). This CDR3 contains 13 residues. The V gene lost 6 bases and the J gene lost 7 bases, with 13 bases spanning the gap. The CDR3 nucleotides are TGTGCCAGCAGCCCATGGAGGGACCAGCCCCAGCATTTT. It yields the protein CASSPWRDQPQHF.

The chain carries TRBV5-1 and TRBJ2-2; TRBD2 matches 8 bases. The germline CDR1 and CDR2 sequences are SGHRS and YFSETQ. The trim removed 4 bases at V and 5 bases at J, leaving 10 bases unmatched. The CDR3 contains 16 residues. The CDR3 loop reads CASSKGRGARTGELFF. The DNA for the CDR3 is TGCGCCAGCAGCAAGGGGCGGGGGGCGCGTACCGGGGAGCTGTTTTTT.

This clone was seen only a few times. This chain connects TRBV18 to TRBJ2-5; D not certain. From germline, CDR1 is KGHSH and CDR2 LQKENI. The length of the CDR3 is 13 residues. Trimming stripped 3 bases from V and 5 bases from J, with 10 bases between. CDR3 nucleotides: TGTGCCAGCTCACCTATGATGACCGAGACCCAGTACTTC. Translated: CASSPMMTETQYF.

This clone was seen once. CDR3 sequence (DNA): TGTGCCAGCACCCCCCAGGTTTCAGACTATGGCTACACCTTC. It codes for CASTPQVSDYGYTF. The chain combines TRBV28 with TRBJ1-2; D is uncertain. Per the germline V gene, CDR1 is MDHEN and CDR2 is SYDVKM. This CDR3 is built from 14 residues. Trimming took 7 bases from V and 3 from J, leaving 15 bases between them.